This entry lists 5 T cell receptor beta chains sequenced from one sample in a study of siplizumab effects on memory and regulatory T cells. Clones were read by immunoSEQ multiplex PCR, and TCRdb kept only the in-frame ones, dropping some. The table has about 100,000 clones, 85% to 95% seen once. The source material was non-Treg CD4+ T cells sorted from blood. The receptors come from a human donor in good health.

The genes are TRBV2 and TRBJ2-5; D gene ambiguous. The end of the DNA is better explained by TRBJ2-7, so the J call may be wrong. Germline assignment: CDR1 SNHLY and CDR2 FYNNEI. The CDR3 runs to 13 residues. CDR3 sequence: CASNPSGFYEQYF. CDR3 nucleotide sequence: TGTGCCAGCAACCCGTCCGGTTTCTACGAGCAGTACTTC.

V usage is TRBV9 and J usage is TRBJ1-1; no definite D call. In germline, CDR1 is SGDLS, CDR2 YYNGEE. With 0 bases removed from V and 2 bases from J, the gap between germline ends came to 5 bases. This CDR3 has 13 amino acids. For the CDR3, the DNA is TGTGCCAGCAGCGTAGCTCGAAACACTGAAGCTTTCTTT. Translated, it gives CASSVARNTEAFF.

The chain uses TRBV19 and TRBJ2-1, with TRBD1 as a possible D gene (6 bases). The CDR3 spans 16 residues. Looked up from germline, CDR1 is LNHDA and CDR2 is SQIVND (reference sequence). V gave up 0 bases and J gave up 3 bases, with 12 bases separating them. The DNA for the CDR3 is TGTGCCAGTAGTATAGAAAGGACAGATTTCTACAATGAGCAGTTCTTC. Its protein product is CASSIERTDFYNEQFF.

The rearrangement joins TRBV15 to TRBJ2-3; weak D call: TRBD2 (5 bases). This CDR3 is built from 17 residues. Deletions cut 0 bases from V and 3 bases from J, with 16 bases between. Per the germline V gene, CDR1 is LNHNV and CDR2 is YYDKDF (reference sequence). DNA for the CDR3: TGTGCCACCAGCAGAGATGGTAGAGGGTTAGGGACAGATACGCAGTATTTT. Amino acids: CATSRDGRGLGTDTQYF.

The genes are TRBV30 and TRBJ2-7; D is undetermined. The CDR3 contains 14 residues. V was pared by 3 bases and J by 3 bases, with 15 bases between. The germline V gene has CDR1 GTSNPN and CDR2 SVGIG (reference sequence). CDR3 in DNA: TGTGCCTGGAGGCCAGGCCTTAGAGACTACGAGCAGTACTTC. Residues: CAWRPGLRDYEQYF.